Given below is one T cell receptor (beta chain) in context. Antigen specificity is unknown. The entry originates in a study of beta chain features in type 1 diabetes. The CDR3 is 16 amino acids. The junction had 10 bases not matched to a gene; V was cut back by 2 bases and J by 0 bases. Looked up from germline, CDR1 is GTSNPN and CDR2 is SVGIG (reference sequence). Findings and caveats of the study: Compared with healthy donors, patients appeared to share more similar naive, central memory and regulatory TCRB repertoires. The study left unresolved whether HLA type influences TCRB rearrangement. The study found fewer insertions and more deletions at VDJ junctions in type 1 diabetes patients. Moderate yet significant TCRB CDR3 shortening was seen in Type 1 diabetes patients in all four CD4+ subsets.

The investigators reverse transcribed all of the isolated RNA, so they sequenced expressed TCRB transcripts. Naive, central memory and regulatory T cell samples came to a mean of approximately 3.57 million reads. The table came from immunoSEQ multiplex PCR; TCRdb's copy has only in-frame clones and leaves some out. The sample has about 360,000 clones, approximately 12% seen once. The chain employs TRBV30 and TRBJ2-7, with 7 bases matching TRBD1. Sequencing was carried out using naive CD4+ T cells from blood. This clonotype was obtained from a woman aged 18-29 years with type 1 diabetes. Here the CDR3 DNA reads TGTGCCTGGAGTCAACCCTCGACAGGGCGCTCCTACGAGCAGTACTTC. This encodes CAWSQPSTGRSYEQYF.